Shown below are 5 T cell receptor beta chains from a single sample sequenced in a study of CD4 T cells in relation to SARS-CoV-2 and coronaviruses. CD4+ T cells from unexposed donors were obtained before the COVID-19 pandemic (2011-2018). After roughly 9 days of culture, CD4+ T cells were isolated. The protocol was immunoSEQ multiplex PCR, while the TCRdb copy is restricted to in-frame clones and leaves out a portion. The data contain roughly 25,000 clones, more than 60% of them singletons. The antigens of these receptors remain unknown. Sequenced sample: CD4+ T cells from PBMCs, cultured in vitro. The receptor source for this set is a human donor in good health.

The V gene is TRBV25-1, the J gene TRBJ2-7; TRBD1 matches 11 bases. The CDR3 runs 17 residues. The germline V gene has CDR1 MGHDK and CDR2 SYGVNS. With 6 bases clipped from V and 0 bases from J, the junction kept 10 bases outside the gene matches. In nucleotides, the CDR3 is TGTGCCAGCAGCGGACCGTCGGGACAGGGGGGCTCCTACGAGCAGTACTTC. Translating it yields CASSGPSGQGGSYEQYF.

This clone has only one observation. The chain uses TRBV28 and TRBJ2-1; 9 nucleotides align to TRBD2. Trimming removed 5 bases from V and 9 bases from J; junction bases left unmatched: 11. This CDR3 has 15 amino acids. Germline V gives CDR1 MDHEN, CDR2 SYDVKM. The DNA of the CDR3 is TGTGCCAGCAGTACCGGGACTAGCCGGGCCAGTGAGCAGTTCTTC. Residues: CASSTGTSRASEQFF.

This clone was picked up a small number of times. This sequence joins TRBV5-1 and TRBJ1-3, with D tentatively TRBD1 (6 bases). V was shortened by 0 bases and J by 2 bases, with 9 bases between the two germline ends. Germline V gene data show CDR1 as SGHRS and CDR2 as YFSETQ. The CDR3 covers 15 residues. CDR3: CASSLEPGAGNTIYF. The CDR3 DNA sequence: TGCGCCAGCAGCTTGGAACCAGGGGCTGGAAACACCATATATTTT.

The V call is TRBV5-6, the J call TRBJ2-7; TRBD1 agrees at 7 bases. The CDR3 has 13 residues. Germline trimming cut 7 bases from V and 3 bases from J; bases unmatched to any gene: 7. CDR1 is SGHDT, CDR2 YYEEEE, per germline. In DNA, the CDR3 is TGTGCCAGCCGTTTTTCAGGGGGCTACGAGCAGTACTTC. As protein: CASRFSGGYEQYF.

This sequence joins TRBV3-1 (or the pseudogene TRBV3-2) and TRBJ1-4; maybe TRBD1 (6 bases). V was cut by 1 base and J by 4 bases, with 10 bases left in between. From germline, CDR1 is LGHDT and CDR2 YNNKEL (reference sequence). There are 15 residues in the CDR3. This CDR3 reads CASSQGQAGNEKLFF. The CDR3 coding sequence is TGTGCCAGCAGCCAAGGACAGGCGGGTAATGAAAAACTGTTTTTT.